This T cell receptor beta chain was recorded in a study of T cells in tuberculosis (dated by TCRdb to 2016 to 2019). Turning to the overall study: The study combined CD1B tetramers and high-throughput TCR immunosequencing to characterize T cells specific for the mycobacterial lipid antigen glucose monomycolate (GMM). IGRA-negative adolescents, IGRA-positive adolescents with latent tuberculosis and adults with active tuberculosis, approximately 11 per group, were compared in a South African clinical cohort. The investigation overall reported the following: Clinical samples were selected based on which cryopreserved specimens were available, and the active tuberculosis cases were adults whereas the controls were adolescents. The smaller NN-distances in active tuberculosis patients were driven in part by shorter CDR3-alpha lengths, while the difference seen for TCR-beta was not statistically significant. A classifier using the diverse GMM-specific repertoire reached roughly 87% accuracy (AUROC approximately 0.9), compared with more than 55% accuracy using GEM motif frequencies. Compared with IGRA-negative controls, TCR-alpha repertoires from active tuberculosis had smaller mean NN-distances to GMM-specific TCRs, which suggests clonal expansion of these TCRs.

Germline trimming amounts to 6 bases on V and 9 bases on J, with 13 as the count of junction bases outside the gene matches. Sequences MDHEN (CDR1) and SYDVKM (CDR2) are obtained from the germline V gene. Its CDR3 holds 15 amino acids, cysteine through phenylalanine. Only CDR3 DNA is held: 45 bases, read in frame from base 1. TCR libraries were generated with the immunoSEQ multiplex PCR assay, using TCR-beta and/or TCR-alpha/delta assays for each sample. The Illumina high-throughput platform was used to sequence the amplified TCR libraries. Concerning the study's data processing: Clustering and dimensionality reduction relied on pairwise TCRdist distances among GMM-specific receptors from T cells that were either sorted ex vivo or expanded in vitro. Each clinical repertoire was scored by mean NN-distance, the average TCRdist to the nearest 10% of tetramer-positive reference sequences. To compute GEM TCR motif frequency, the fraction of unique TCRs matching known GEM sequences by V/J usage and CDR3 length was calculated. Linear discriminant analysis with leave-one-out cross-validation, implemented in scikit-learn, was used to classify active tuberculosis. Here the immuneACCESS table is served through TCRdb, limited to in-frame sequences with V and J called. Missing clones are a known gap in these copies; in checked studies unresolved V genes cover under half, and the rest lacks a known reason. V and J calls plus clone size are reproduced from that table; the DNA served to infer D and trimming. Counted in this sample were 25,000 to 30,000 clones; just over 90% of them appeared once. About 4.9% of the sample comes from the top ten.

At study entry, adolescents were screened for latent tuberculosis infection by tuberculin skin test and QuantiFERON-TB GOLD In-Tube IGRA. Immunosequencing was performed on unsorted cryopreserved PBMC and covered 100,000 or so T cells per clinical donor on average. Eleven high schools in the Worcester region of the Western Cape, South Africa, served as enrollment sites for adolescents aged 12 to 18 years. Ten M. tuberculosis-infected adolescents and some 10 uninfected adolescents were selected, with the two groups matched for age and sex. PBMC from adolescents were isolated by density centrifugation from freshly drawn heparinized blood and were then cryopreserved. Note on this clone: There is no known antigen for this receptor. Per-base qualities were not stored, and no clone one base away is much larger.

This receptor was obtained from a donor aged 10-29 years with latent tuberculosis or without tuberculosis infection. Sequenced input: PBMCs. The chain is encoded by TRBV28 joined to TRBJ1-5; TRBD1 lines up with 8 middle nucleotides. CDR3 loop: CASRDDRGVGSPQHF. The DNA sequence is as follows: TGTGCCAGCAGGGATGACAGGGGTGTTGGTTCGCCCCAGCATTTT. This CDR3, with the reference TRBV28 and TRBJ1-5 proteins standing in past its ends, gives the full variable domain DVKVTQSSRYLVKRTGEKVFLECVQDMDHENMFWYRQDPGLGLRLIYFSYDVKMKEKGDIPEGYSVSREKKERFSLILESASTNQTSMYLCASRDDRGVGSPQHFGDGTRLSIL.